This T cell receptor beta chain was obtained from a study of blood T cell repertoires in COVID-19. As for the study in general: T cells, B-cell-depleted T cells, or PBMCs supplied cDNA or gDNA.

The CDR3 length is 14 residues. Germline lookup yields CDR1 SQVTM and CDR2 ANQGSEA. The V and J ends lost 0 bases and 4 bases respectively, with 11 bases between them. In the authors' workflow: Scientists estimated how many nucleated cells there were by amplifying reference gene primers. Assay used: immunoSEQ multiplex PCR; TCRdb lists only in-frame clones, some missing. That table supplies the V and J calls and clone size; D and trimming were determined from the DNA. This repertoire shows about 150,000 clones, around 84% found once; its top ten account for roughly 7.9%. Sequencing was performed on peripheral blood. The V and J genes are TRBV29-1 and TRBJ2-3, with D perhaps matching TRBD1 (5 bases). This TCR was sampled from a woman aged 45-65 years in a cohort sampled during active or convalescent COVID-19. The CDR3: CSVEDRAGSDTQYF. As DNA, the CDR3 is TGCAGCGTTGAAGATCGGGCAGGGTCAGATACGCAGTATTTT.